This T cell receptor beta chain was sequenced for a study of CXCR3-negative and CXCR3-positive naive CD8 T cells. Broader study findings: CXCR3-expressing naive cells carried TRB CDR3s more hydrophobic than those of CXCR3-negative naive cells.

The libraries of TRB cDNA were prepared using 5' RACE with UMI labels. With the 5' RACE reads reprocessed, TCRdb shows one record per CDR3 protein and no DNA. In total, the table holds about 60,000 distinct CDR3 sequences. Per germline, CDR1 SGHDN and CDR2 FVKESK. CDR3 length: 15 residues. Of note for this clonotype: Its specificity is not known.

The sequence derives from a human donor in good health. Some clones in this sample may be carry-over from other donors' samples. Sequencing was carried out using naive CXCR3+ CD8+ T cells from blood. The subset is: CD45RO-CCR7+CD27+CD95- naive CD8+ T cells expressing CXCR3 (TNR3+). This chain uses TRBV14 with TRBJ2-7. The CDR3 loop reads CASSHLSSSSYEQYF.